A single sample gave rise to the 6 T cell receptor beta chains below, sequenced in a study of blood T cell repertoires in COVID-19. TCRdb's table, derived via immunoSEQ multiplex PCR, lists solely in-frame clones and lacks some. The profile shows about 52,000 clones, 70% to 85% of them singletons. Material for sequencing was peripheral blood. The receptor source for this set is a man at least 80 years old with COVID-19, enrolled during active disease.

This chain links TRBV7-2 with TRBJ1-1; 10 bases are a match to TRBD1. The CDR3 contains 13 residues. V shed 4 bases, J shed 9 bases, and the junction held 5 bases outside the gene matches. Germline CDR1 reads SGHTA; CDR2 reads FQGNSA. The CDR3 sequence is CASSSRQGAQAFF. The CDR3 DNA follows: TGTGCCAGCAGCTCCCGACAGGGGGCCCAAGCTTTCTTT.

The chain links TRBV7-9 to TRBJ1-4; D is possibly TRBD1 (5 bases). The CDR3 loop spans 15 amino acids. V lost 3 bases and J lost 5, with 13 bases in between. CDR1 SEHNR and CDR2 FQNEAQ come from the germline V gene (reference sequence). In DNA, the CDR3 is TGTGCCAGCAGCTTGGACCCGGGGGGAAATGAAAAACTGTTTTTT. The encoded protein is CASSLDPGGNEKLFF.

The rearrangement joins TRBV3-1 (or the pseudogene TRBV3-2) to TRBJ2-1; 8 nucleotides match TRBD2. Germline CDR1 LGHDT, CDR2 YNNKEL (reference sequence). CDR3 length: 16 residues. V lost 2 bases and J lost 8; bases outside the gene matches: 11. CDR3 coding DNA: TGTGCCAGCAGCCAAAGTGCGGCGGGGGGAGGAGATGAGCAGTTCTTC. Its protein is CASSQSAAGGGDEQFF.

The V call is TRBV11-2, the J call TRBJ2-1; tentative D call: TRBD2 (6 bases). Between the trimmed V and J ends, which lost 6 bases and 9 bases, there was a span of 12 bases. Germline V gene sequence: CDR1 SGHAT, CDR2 FQNNGV. This CDR3 contains 12 residues. CDR3 DNA sequence: TGTGCCAGCAGATTACCGGGGGTTGAGCAGTTCTTC. Translation gives CASRLPGVEQFF.

The chain combines TRBV27 with TRBJ2-3; 10 bases map to TRBD2. Germline V gene sequence: CDR1 MNHEY, CDR2 SMNVEV (reference sequence). The J segment lost 1 base and the V segment lost 6 bases, leaving 1 base of the junction unmatched. This CDR3 has 14 amino acids. The CDR3, as DNA: TGTGCCAGCAGGAGCGGGGGGGGCACAGATACGCAGTATTTT. Protein product: CASRSGGGTDTQYF.

V and J are TRBV6-5 and TRBJ1-3, with 7 bases identical to TRBD1. This CDR3 contains 14 residues. Trimming took 6 bases from V and 10 from J; bases not matched to a gene: 12. The germline CDR1 and CDR2 sequences are MNHEY and SVGAGI. CDR3 loop: CASRSGTAVPTIYF. The CDR3 nucleotides read TGTGCCAGCAGGTCCGGGACAGCAGTTCCGACCATATATTTT.